What follows are 32 T cell receptor beta chains derived from one specimen sequenced in a study of cytomegalovirus exposure and HLA in healthy donors. Use of 60 Vbeta and 13 Jbeta primers characterized the PCR. TCRdb keeps only in-frame clones here, not all; method: immunoSEQ multiplex PCR. The table lists 150,000 to 180,000 clones, roughly three quarters of them singletons. Material for sequencing was PBMCs. The receptors here all came from a man aged 25-45 years in good health and CMV-seropositive.

The genes are TRBV7-9 and TRBJ2-3, with a weak D call TRBD2 (6 bases). This CDR3 is 16 amino acids long. Trimming took off 2 bases at V and 2 bases at J, with 14 bases between the two ends. CDR1 and CDR2 (germline): SEHNR, FQNEAQ (reference sequence). The CDR3 spells CASSLTPSVLTDTQYF. CDR3 DNA: TGTGCCAGCAGCTTAACCCCTAGCGTACTCACAGATACGCAGTATTTT.

About this clone itself: Different DNA sequences within this sample yield the same CDR3. CDR3 in DNA: TGTGCCAGCAGCCCCTCCCAGGGCACAGATACGCAGTATTTT. Protein sequence: CASSPSQGTDTQYF. V gene TRBV11-2 combines with J gene TRBJ2-3; the D is unclear. The length of the CDR3 is 14 residues. CDR1 is SGHAT and CDR2 is FQNNGV in the germline V gene. V lost 5 bases and J 1 base, leaving 10 bases between the germline ends.

CDR3 sequence reads: CASRAGGTNYGYTF. The CDR3 nucleotides are TGTGCCAGCCGAGCCGGGGGAACTAACTATGGCTACACCTTC. The V gene is TRBV28, the J gene TRBJ1-2, with a weak D call TRBD1 (5 bases). Between the trimmed V and J ends, which lost 8 bases and 0 bases, there was a span of 13 bases. Per germline, CDR1 MDHEN and CDR2 SYDVKM. The CDR3 is 14 residues long.

Only one count was recorded for this clone. The rearrangement joins TRBV5-1 to TRBJ2-1, with TRBD2 identical over 9 bases. The V gene's germline CDR1 is SGHRS and CDR2 YFSETQ. J gave up 8 bases and V 2 bases, and 8 bases lay outside the gene matches. The CDR3 totals 15 residues. CDR3 coding DNA: TGCGCCAGCAGCTTCGCGGGAGGGGGCTTGGATGAGCAGTTCTTC. This codes for CASSFAGGGLDEQFF.

The V call is TRBV7-3, the J call TRBJ1-3; D is uncertain. Germline V gives CDR1 SGHTA, CDR2 FQGTGA. This CDR3 comprises 16 residues. The V end was cut by 5 bases, the J end by 0 bases, with 14 bases between. The CDR3 DNA reads TGTGCCAGCAGCCGCGAAGATCATAGCTCTGGAAACACCATATATTTT. It encodes CASSREDHSSGNTIYF.

The chain employs TRBV7-9 and TRBJ2-2; the match to TRBD2 covers 11 bases. CDR1 SEHNR and CDR2 FQNEAQ come from the germline V gene (reference sequence). V was clipped by 7 bases and J by 8 bases; unmatched bases: 9. This CDR3 has 15 residues. The DNA for the CDR3 is TGTGCCAGCACCCTCGGGACTAGCGGTGTGGGGGAGCTGTTTTTT. This sequence encodes CASTLGTSGVGELFF.

This chain uses TRBV7-9 with TRBJ2-1; 7 bases agree with TRBD1. Looked up from germline, CDR1 is SEHNR and CDR2 is FQNEAQ (reference sequence). V was clipped by 0 bases and J by 6 bases; unmatched bases: 2. This CDR3 is built from 14 residues. CDR3 bases: TGTGCCAGCAGCTTAGCCACAGGGGTCAATGAGCAGTTCTTC. Translating it yields CASSLATGVNEQFF.

The chain joins TRBV28 to TRBJ1-2, with D possibly TRBD1 on 6 matching bases. Looked up from germline, CDR1 is MDHEN and CDR2 is SYDVKM. V was shortened by 1 base and J by 2 bases, with 14 bases between the two germline ends. This CDR3 spans 16 amino acids. For the CDR3, the DNA is TGTGCCAGCAGTTTATCCGCCGCAGGGGCAAACTATGGCTACACCTTC. The encoded protein is CASSLSAAGANYGYTF.

This chain connects TRBV9 to TRBJ2-3; 12 bases line up with TRBD2. V trimming: 6 bases; J trimming: 6 bases; junction bases outside the gene matches: 11. Germline V gene data show CDR1 as SGDLS and CDR2 as YYNGEE. The CDR3 loop spans 16 amino acids. The CDR3 sequence: CASTPSGGAPGDTQYF. The CDR3 region has the DNA TGTGCCAGCACCCCTAGCGGGGGGGCCCCCGGGGATACGCAGTATTTT.

The chain links TRBV28 to TRBJ2-5; TRBD2 agrees at 8 bases. CDR1 is MDHEN, CDR2 SYDVKM, per germline. The V segment lost 2 bases and the J segment 2 bases; nucleotides outside the gene matches: 13. CDR3 length equals 18 residues. The CDR3 reads CASSLGGGAGGAQETQYF. The CDR3 DNA is TGTGCCAGCAGTTTAGGGGGGGGCGCGGGGGGAGCTCAAGAGACCCAGTACTTC.

The chain recombines TRBV6-1 with TRBJ1-4; D is undetermined. The CDR3 is 13 amino acids. Germline CDR1 MNHNS, CDR2 SASEGT. The ends were cut back, 2 bases at V and 8 bases at J, with 9 bases in the middle. The CDR3 DNA follows: TGTGCCAGCAGTGAACTACGGTACGAAAAACTGTTTTTT. Its translation: CASSELRYEKLFF.

This clone was counted once. The chain carries TRBV5-6 and TRBJ2-1, with D perhaps matching TRBD2 (6 bases). CDR1 SGHDT and CDR2 YYEEEE come from the germline V gene. The CDR3 totals 16 residues. V was cut by 1 base and J by 0 bases, with 11 bases left in between. The CDR3 DNA is TGTGCCAGCAGCTTGTTCCGGGAGAGCTCCTACAATGAGCAGTTCTTC. It yields the protein CASSLFRESSYNEQFF.

The chain's CDR3 is CSGGQADTEAFF. The CDR3 DNA sequence: TGCAGCGGGGGACAGGCCGACACTGAAGCTTTCTTT. The genes are TRBV29-1 and TRBJ1-1; 8 bases agree with TRBD1. The CDR3 is 12 residues long. With 7 bases clipped from V and 3 bases from J, the junction kept 4 bases outside the gene matches. From germline, CDR1 is SQVTM and CDR2 ANQGSEA.

This clone was recorded once. The chain recombines TRBV27 with TRBJ1-4; 9 bases map to TRBD1. Germline V lookup: CDR1 MNHEY, CDR2 SMNVEV (reference sequence). This CDR3 is 15 amino acids long. Trimming took 7 bases from V and 8 from J; bases not matched to a gene: 11. CDR3 protein: CASTLLGQGSEKLFF. As DNA, the CDR3 is TGTGCCAGCACCTTACTGGGACAGGGCTCCGAAAAACTGTTTTTT. The full variable domain, completed using reference TRBV27 and TRBJ1-4, is EAQVTQNPRYLITVTGKKLTVTCSQNMNHEYMSWYRQDPGLGLRQIYYSMNVEVTDKGDVPEGYKVSRKEKRNFPLILESPSPNQTSLYFCASTLLGQGSEKLFFGSGTQLSVL.

There are a few counts of this clone. The rearrangement joins TRBV9 to TRBJ2-2; 7 bases fit TRBD2. The CDR3 is 16 amino acids. CDR1 is SGDLS and CDR2 is YYNGEE in the germline V gene. The trim removed 0 bases at V and 7 bases at J, leaving 9 bases unmatched. The CDR3 sequence is CASSVGWEGLVGELFF. The DNA for the CDR3 is TGTGCCAGCAGCGTAGGATGGGAGGGCCTGGTCGGGGAGCTGTTTTTT.

V usage is TRBV6-5 and J usage is TRBJ2-3, with 8 positions matching TRBD2. Germline loops: CDR1 MNHEY, CDR2 SVGAGI. With 0 bases clipped from V and 3 bases from J, the junction kept 5 bases outside the gene matches. The CDR3 loop spans 16 amino acids. The CDR3 reads CASSYSGGGLTDTQYF. The CDR3 DNA is TGTGCCAGCAGTTACTCGGGCGGGGGGTTGACAGATACGCAGTATTTT.

The chain recombines TRBV5-1 with TRBJ1-2; D is undetermined. The V gene lost 2 bases and the J gene lost 4 bases, with 12 bases spanning the gap. CDR1 SGHRS and CDR2 YFSETQ come from the germline V gene. This CDR3 is built from 14 residues. CDR3 loop: CASSLTRGGYGYTF. The CDR3 DNA reads TGCGCCAGCAGCTTAACTCGGGGTGGCTATGGCTACACCTTC.

The chain employs TRBV2 and TRBJ2-3; D unclear. V was cut by 5 bases and J by 2 bases, with 11 bases left in between. CDR1 and CDR2 from the germline V gene are SNHLY and FYNNEI. There are 14 residues in the CDR3. This CDR3 is CASSQASYTDTQYF. The CDR3 DNA reads as TGTGCCAGCAGTCAGGCCTCTTACACAGATACGCAGTATTTT.

The chain carries TRBV29-1 and TRBJ1-1, with unresolved D. In germline, CDR1 is SQVTM, CDR2 ANQGSEA. CDR3 length equals 13 residues. Trimming pared 6 bases from V and 2 bases from J, leaving 13 bases between. CDR3 nucleotide sequence: TGCAGCGTGGCTACGGAGATCAACACTGAAGCTTTCTTT. This gives the protein CSVATEINTEAFF.

The chain employs TRBV4-1 and TRBJ1-1, with 12 nucleotides matching TRBD1. The trim removed 2 bases at V and 5 bases at J, leaving 6 bases unmatched. The CDR3 sequence is 16 residues long. CDR1 MGHRA and CDR2 YSYEKL come from the germline V gene. CDR3 loop: CASSQRDRGRRTEAFF. The CDR3 DNA sequence: TGCGCCAGCAGCCAACGGGACAGGGGGCGAAGGACTGAAGCTTTCTTT.

This clone was seen more than once but under ten times. This chain connects TRBV18 to TRBJ1-2; 9 nucleotides match TRBD1. Trimming took 2 bases from V and 7 from J; bases not matched to a gene: 17. Germline CDR1 KGHSH, CDR2 LQKENI. The length of the CDR3 is 18 residues. CDR3 nucleotides: TGTGCCAGCTCACCAACACCCCCTATGGGACAGGGTACGAGTGGCTACACCTTC. Its protein product is CASSPTPPMGQGTSGYTF.

The CDR3 protein is CASSFPRDRVDATEAFF. In DNA, the CDR3 is TGTGCCAGCAGCTTCCCCCGGGACAGGGTTGATGCAACTGAAGCTTTCTTT. The chain has TRBV11-1 and TRBJ1-1; 9 nucleotides line up with TRBD1. The CDR3 has 17 residues. In germline, CDR1 is SGHAT, CDR2 FQDESV (reference sequence). V lost 3 bases to trimming and J lost 5 bases; unmatched junction nucleotides: 13.

The rearrangement links TRBV9 to TRBJ1-1; 10 bases are shared with TRBD1. The CDR3 loop spans 16 amino acids. Germline-derived CDR1 and CDR2 are SGDLS and YYNGEE. V was pared by 0 bases and J by 5 bases, with 7 bases of the junction left unmatched. CDR3: CASSVDAGQGKTEAFF. The DNA of the CDR3 is TGTGCCAGCAGCGTAGACGCGGGACAGGGGAAGACTGAAGCTTTCTTT.

This chain joins TRBV5-6 and TRBJ1-3, with D uncertain. The CDR3 is made up of 13 amino acids. Germline CDR1 reads SGHDT; CDR2 reads YYEEEE. V shed 2 bases and J shed 2 bases, with 5 bases lying between them. The DNA of the CDR3 is TGTGCCAGCAGCTTTGCGGCTGGAAACACCATATATTTT. This translates into CASSFAAGNTIYF.

The chain joins TRBV30 to TRBJ2-5; 8 positions match TRBD2. From germline, CDR1 is GTSNPN and CDR2 SVGIG (reference sequence). CDR3 length: 15 amino acids. Unmatched junction bases numbered 12, after V lost 4 bases and J lost 5 bases. The CDR3 nucleotides are TGTGCCTGGACCTCCACTAGCGGACCCACGGAGACCCAGTACTTC. Translating gives CAWTSTSGPTETQYF.

This chain links TRBV19 with TRBJ2-1; 7 bases align to TRBD2. The trim removed 1 base at V and 7 bases at J, leaving 4 bases unmatched. This CDR3 is built from 14 residues. CDR1 and CDR2 from the germline V gene are LNHDA and SQIVND (reference sequence). The CDR3 protein is CASSIGWGGNEQFF. The CDR3 DNA reads as TGTGCCAGTAGTATAGGCTGGGGGGGGAATGAGCAGTTCTTC. The full variable domain, rest sourced from reference TRBV19 and TRBJ2-1, is DGGITQSPKYLFRKEGQNVTLSCEQNLNHDAMYWYRQDPGQGLRLIYYSQIVNDFQKGDIAEGYSVSREKKESFPLTVTSAQKNPTAFYLCASSIGWGGNEQFFGPGTRLTVL.

The chain has TRBV6-5 and TRBJ1-1; D call uncertain. The CDR3 covers 14 residues. Germline lookup yields CDR1 MNHEY and CDR2 SVGAGI. The V end lost 8 bases, the J end lost 4 bases, and 17 bases lay between the germline ends. Written as DNA, the CDR3 is TGTGCCAGCTCCCAAGGCGGTTCTGGCACTGAAGCTTTCTTT. Protein product: CASSQGGSGTEAFF.

The V gene is TRBV4-3, the J gene TRBJ2-7; D possibly corresponds to TRBD1 (6 bases). The V end was cut by 0 bases, the J end by 4 bases, with 13 bases between. This CDR3 is 15 amino acids long. The V gene's germline CDR1 is LGHNA and CDR2 YSLEER. In nucleotides, the CDR3 is TGCGCCAGCAGCCAAGATATAACAGGGAGATACGAGCAGTACTTC. It encodes CASSQDITGRYEQYF.

V usage is TRBV5-6 and J usage is TRBJ2-1, with 11 bases aligning to TRBD2. Germline V gene lookup returns CDR1 SGHDT and CDR2 YYEEEE. J was trimmed by 3 bases and V by 4 bases; bases with no gene match: 6. The CDR3 totals 16 residues. CDR3 DNA: TGTGCCAGCAGCCCGACTAGCGGGATACACTACAATGAGCAGTTCTTC. Its translation: CASSPTSGIHYNEQFF.

V gene TRBV15 combines with J gene TRBJ1-5; TRBD1 is a possible D gene (5 bases). Germline V gene sequence: CDR1 LNHNV, CDR2 YYDKDF (reference sequence). With 3 bases removed from V and 4 bases from J, the gap between germline ends came to 13 bases. This CDR3 has 15 amino acids. DNA of the CDR3: TGTGCCACCAGCAGGGGCCCGGGGGGGAATCAGCCCCAGCATTTT. Protein: CATSRGPGGNQPQHF.

This clone came up a few times. The chain joins TRBV11-2 to TRBJ2-2; no reliable D call. With 2 bases removed from V and 0 bases from J, the gap between germline ends came to 13 bases. Germline CDR1 is SGHAT and CDR2 is FQNNGV. This CDR3 comprises 17 residues. The CDR3 DNA follows: TGTGCCAGCAGCTTACGCTTTGTAGAGGCGAACACCGGGGAGCTGTTTTTT. This gives the protein CASSLRFVEANTGELFF.

The chain combines TRBV5-4 with TRBJ1-2, with 8 bases that match TRBD1. The CDR3 is 13 residues long. Germline-derived CDR1 and CDR2 are SGHNT and YYREEE (reference sequence). With 4 bases clipped from V and 4 bases from J, the junction kept 3 bases outside the gene matches. CDR3 coding DNA: TGTGCCAGCAGCCCAGACAGGGGCTATGGCTACACCTTC. Translation gives CASSPDRGYGYTF.